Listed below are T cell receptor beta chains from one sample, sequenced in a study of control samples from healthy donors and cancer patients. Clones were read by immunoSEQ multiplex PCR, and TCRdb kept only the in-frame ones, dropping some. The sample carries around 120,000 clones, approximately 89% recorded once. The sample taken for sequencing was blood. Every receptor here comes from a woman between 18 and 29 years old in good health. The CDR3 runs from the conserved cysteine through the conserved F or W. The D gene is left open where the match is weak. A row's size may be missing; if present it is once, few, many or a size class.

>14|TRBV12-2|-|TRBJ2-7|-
CASRPRPRRDEQYF
TGTGCAAGTCGCCCACGGCCAAGGAGGGACGAGCAGTACTTC
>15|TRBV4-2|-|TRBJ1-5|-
CASSPRPGGNQPQHF
TGTGCCAGCAGCCCGAGACCTGGCGGGAATCAGCCCCAGCATTTT
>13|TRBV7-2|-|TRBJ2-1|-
CASSTTQGFEQFF
TGTGCCAGCAGCACCACCCAGGGATTTGAGCAGTTCTTC
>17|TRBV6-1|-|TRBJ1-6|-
CASSDSWGWELNSPLHF
TGTGCCAGCAGTGATAGTTGGGGATGGGAGCTTAATTCACCCCTCCACTTT
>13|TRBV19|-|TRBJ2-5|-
CASNLGGTETQYF
TGTGCCAGTAACCTAGGGGGTACGGAGACCCAGTACTTC
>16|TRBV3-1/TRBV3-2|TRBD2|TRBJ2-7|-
CASSQDILAGLYEQYF
TGTGCCAGCAGCCAAGATATACTAGCGGGACTCTACGAGCAGTACTTC
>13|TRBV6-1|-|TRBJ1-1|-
CASSETVNTEAFF
TGTGCCAGCAGTGAAACGGTTAACACTGAAGCTTTCTTT
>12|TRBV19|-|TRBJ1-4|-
CASSPTNEKLFF
TGTGCCAGTAGTCCAACTAATGAAAAACTGTTTTTT
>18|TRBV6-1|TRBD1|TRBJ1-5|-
CASSARVLLDRTKQPQHF
TGTGCCAGCAGTGCTAGGGTCCTTCTGGACAGGACGAAGCAGCCCCAGCATTTT
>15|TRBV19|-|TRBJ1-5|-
CASSAGDGGNQPQHF
TGTGCCAGTAGTGCGGGGGATGGGGGCAATCAGCCCCAGCATTTT
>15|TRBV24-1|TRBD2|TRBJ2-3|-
CATSEPGGPTDTQYF
TGTGCCACCAGTGAACCGGGGGGGCCCACAGATACGCAGTATTTT
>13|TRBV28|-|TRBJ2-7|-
CASSLIGGAGQYF
TGTGCCAGCAGTTTAATCGGGGGCGCAGGGCAGTACTTC
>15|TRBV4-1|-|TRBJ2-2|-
CASSRGTGNAGELFF
TGCGCCAGCAGCCGGGGGACGGGCAACGCCGGGGAGCTGTTTTTT
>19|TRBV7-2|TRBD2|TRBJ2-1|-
CASGALGNSGRASHNEQFF
TGTGCCAGCGGTGCCCTGGGCAATAGCGGGAGGGCCTCACACAATGAGCAGTTCTTC
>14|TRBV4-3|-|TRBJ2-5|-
CASSQNPSAQIQYF
TGCGCCAGCAGCCAAAACCCTAGCGCCCAAATCCAGTACTTC
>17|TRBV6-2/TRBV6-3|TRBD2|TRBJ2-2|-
CASSYEAGGHSPGELFF
TGTGCCAGCAGTTACGAGGCGGGGGGGCATTCCCCCGGGGAGCTGTTTTTT
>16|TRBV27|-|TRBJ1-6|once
CASSLKDTTYNSPLHF
TGTGCCAGCAGTTTAAAGGACACCACCTATAATTCACCCCTCCACTTT
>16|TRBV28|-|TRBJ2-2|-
CASSHPRPGDHGELFF
TGTGCCAGCAGTCACCCGAGACCGGGAGATCACGGGGAGCTGTTTTTT
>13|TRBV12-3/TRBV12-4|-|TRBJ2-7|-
CASRAMLGNEQYF
TGTGCCAGCAGGGCGATGTTGGGGAACGAGCAGTACTTC
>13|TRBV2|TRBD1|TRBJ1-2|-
CASSEGTGYGYTF
TGTGCCAGCAGTGAAGGGACAGGGTATGGCTACACCTTC
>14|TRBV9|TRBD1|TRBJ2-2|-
CASSATQGSGELFF
TGTGCCAGCAGCGCAACACAGGGGTCCGGGGAGCTGTTTTTT
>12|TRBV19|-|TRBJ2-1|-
CASRDPDSAQFF
TGTGCCAGTAGGGATCCGGACTCGGCGCAGTTCTTC
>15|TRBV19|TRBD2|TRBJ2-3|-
CASSILLAGTDTQYF
TGTGCCAGTAGTATCCTACTAGCGGGAACAGATACGCAGTATTTT
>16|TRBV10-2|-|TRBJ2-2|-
CASSELGGGRTGELFF
TGCGCCAGCAGTGAGTTGGGGGGGGGCCGTACCGGGGAGCTGTTTTTT
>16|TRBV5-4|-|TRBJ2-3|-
CASSSGGGGRTDTQYF
TGTGCCAGCAGCTCTGGAGGGGGGGGCCGGACAGATACGCAGTATTTT
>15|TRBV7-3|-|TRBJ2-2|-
CASSEGTAESGELFF
TGTGCCAGCAGCGAAGGGACCGCCGAATCCGGGGAGCTGTTTTTT
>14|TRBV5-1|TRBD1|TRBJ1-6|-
CASNLGQGNSPLHF
TGCGCCAGCAACTTGGGACAGGGCAATTCACCCCTCCACTTT
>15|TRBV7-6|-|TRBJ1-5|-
CASSLTGSSNQPQHF
TGTGCCAGCAGCTTAACAGGGTCTAGCAATCAGCCCCAGCATTTT
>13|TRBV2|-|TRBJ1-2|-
CASSEARVGGYTF
TGTGCCAGCAGTGAAGCCCGGGTTGGTGGCTACACCTTC
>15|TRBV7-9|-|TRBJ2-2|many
CASRPSSFWTGELFF
TGTGCCAGCAGACCATCCTCTTTCTGGACCGGGGAGCTGTTTTTT
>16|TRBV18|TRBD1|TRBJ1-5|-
CASSPDRGSSNQPQHF
TGTGCCAGCTCACCAGACAGGGGGTCGTCCAATCAGCCCCAGCATTTT
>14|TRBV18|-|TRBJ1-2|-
CASSPRRALGGYTF
TGTGCCAGCTCACCACGCAGGGCCCTAGGGGGCTACACCTTC
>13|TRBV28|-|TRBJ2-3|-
CASSTRTEDTQYF
TGTGCCAGCAGTACCCGGACGGAAGATACGCAGTATTTT
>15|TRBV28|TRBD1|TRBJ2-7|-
CASSFGQGAAVEQYF
TGTGCCAGCAGTTTTGGACAGGGGGCAGCGGTCGAGCAGTACTTC
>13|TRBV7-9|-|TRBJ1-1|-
CASSSMAGGEAFF
TGTGCCAGCAGCTCAATGGCCGGAGGTGAAGCTTTCTTT
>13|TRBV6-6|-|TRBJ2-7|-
CASSYSAWGEQYF
TGTGCCAGCAGTTACTCGGCGTGGGGGGAGCAGTACTTC
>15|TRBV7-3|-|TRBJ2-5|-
CASSLSGAKGETQYF
TGTGCCAGCAGCTTAAGCGGAGCTAAGGGTGAGACCCAGTACTTC
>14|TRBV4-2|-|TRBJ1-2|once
CASSQEARSYGYTF
TGTGCCAGCAGCCAAGAGGCACGATCCTATGGCTACACCTTC
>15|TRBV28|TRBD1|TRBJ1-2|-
CASSYRQGGIYGYTF
TGTGCCAGCAGTTACCGACAGGGAGGTATCTATGGCTACACCTTC
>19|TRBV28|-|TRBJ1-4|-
CASSLYGKGVLMFNEKLFF
TGTGCCAGCAGTTTATACGGAAAGGGGGTTTTGATGTTTAATGAAAAACTGTTTTTT
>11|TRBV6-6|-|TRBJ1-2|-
CASSEGDGYTF
TGTGCCAGCAGCGAGGGCGATGGCTACACCTTC
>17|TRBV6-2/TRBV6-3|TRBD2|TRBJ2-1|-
CASSSFIGLAVTNEQFF
TGTGCCAGCAGTTCATTCATTGGACTAGCGGTTACTAATGAGCAGTTCTTC
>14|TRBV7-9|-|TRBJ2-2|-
CASSLSLNTGELFF
TGTGCCAGCAGCCTCTCCTTGAACACCGGGGAGCTGTTTTTT
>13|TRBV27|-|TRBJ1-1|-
CASTLVMNTEAFF
TGTGCCAGCACCCTGGTGATGAACACTGAAGCTTTCTTT
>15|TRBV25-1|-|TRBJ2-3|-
CASRFSAGKWDTQYF
TGTGCCAGCAGGTTTTCGGCCGGGAAGTGGGATACGCAGTATTTT
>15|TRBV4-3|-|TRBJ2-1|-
CASSQARGGYNEQFF
TGCGCCAGCAGCCAAGCAAGGGGGGGGTACAATGAGCAGTTCTTC
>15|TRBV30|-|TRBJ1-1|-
CAWSGSPRGVGLAFF
TGTGCCTGGAGTGGGTCCCCGCGAGGGGTAGGCCTGGCTTTCTTT
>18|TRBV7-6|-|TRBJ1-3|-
CASSLTPLIGSSGNTIYF
TGTGCCAGCAGCTTAACCCCCCTTATTGGTTCCTCTGGAAACACCATATATTTT
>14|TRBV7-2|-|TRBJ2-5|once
CASSGTTYQETQYF
TGTGCCAGCAGCGGGACCACGTACCAAGAGACCCAGTACTTC